This T cell receptor (beta chain) was found in a study of T cell repertoires in cytomegalovirus infection. Looking at the study overall: Signatures in public TCR beta sequences pointed to both CMV infection and matching HLA type. The study, taken as a whole, reports: Using cumulative public TCR beta family frequency, the authors identified those who carried CMV together with the relevant HLA.

This clonotype was counted many times. The antigen remains unidentified. TCRdb re-derived calls from the reads in MiXCR, one entry per CDR3 protein. The sample consists of around 210,000 distinct CDR3 sequences, approximately 7% of them appearing once. The CDR3 sequence is 15 residues long. Per the germline V gene, CDR1 is SGHTA and CDR2 is FQGNSA. Trimming cost V 5 bases and J 0 bases, with 14 bases left between them. Sample: PBMCs. This chain uses TRBV7-2 with TRBJ2-7; tentatively, D is TRBD1 (5 bases). The receptor's source is a human donor in good health (CMV status not recorded). Some clones in this sample may be carry-over from other donors' samples. CDR3 nucleotides: TGTGCCAGCAGCCGCGCCACAGGACCCTCCTACGAGCAGTACTTC. This sequence encodes CASSRATGPSYEQYF.